The rows below give T cell receptor beta chains drawn from one sample of a study of cytomegalovirus exposure and HLA in healthy donors. Sequenced by immunoSEQ multiplex PCR; TCRdb stores in-frame clones only, minus some. The sample includes 94,000 or so clones, 60% to 80% of them seen just once. Sequenced sample: PBMCs. These receptor sequences come from a man aged 55 to 70 in good health and CMV-seronegative. The CDR3 runs from the conserved cysteine through the conserved F or W. Fields, in order: V gene, clone size, J gene, CDR3 protein. The size entry is marked missing in some rows and otherwise reads once, few, many or a size class.

TRBV5-6	NA	TRBJ2-1	CASSSLMGGQNNEQFF
TRBV19	once	TRBJ1-1	CASSTGFPGNTEAFF
TRBV18	few	TRBJ2-1	CASSPPVFGRGNYNEQFF
TRBV30	NA	TRBJ2-1	CAWSLTLGLAGSSSYNEQFF
TRBV4-3	NA	TRBJ1-2	CASSQDWQGGLRGYTF
TRBV6-1	few	TRBJ1-4	CASSGGQGNEKLFF
TRBV7-2	NA	TRBJ1-1	CASSLEQLNTEAFF
TRBV15	NA	TRBJ2-2	CATSRDVHGELFF
TRBV13	NA	TRBJ1-1	CASSLGLYRTGGGPEAFF
TRBV7-2	NA	TRBJ2-3	CASTPGPSGVTQYF
TRBV29-1	NA	TRBJ2-3	CSVHRLAGDTQYF
TRBV7-2	NA	TRBJ1-1	CASSSTGGDTEAFF
TRBV25-1	NA	TRBJ1-1	CASRTGYTEAFF
TRBV7-2	NA	TRBJ1-2	CASSNDRVGGYTF
TRBV12-5	once	TRBJ2-7	CASGLLLSEQYF
TRBV29-1	few	TRBJ1-4	CSVSRTGLVSNEKLFF
TRBV10-2	few	TRBJ1-2	CASSESLGTGGNGYTF
TRBV5-4	NA	TRBJ2-3	CASSFLAGGGDTQYF
TRBV5-1	few	TRBJ1-1	CASSLWGGTEAFF
TRBV6-4	NA	TRBJ2-3	CASSPGTGDGTDTQYF
TRBV6-6	NA	TRBJ1-2	CASSYSRGLGGYTF
TRBV28	NA	TRBJ2-1	CASITPGLAGARGEQFF
TRBV6-5	once	TRBJ2-1	CASSPGLAGANEQFF
TRBV2	once	TRBJ1-2	CASRGQAIYGYTF
TRBV28	NA	TRBJ1-4	CASRSGGLIEKLFF
TRBV13	once	TRBJ2-7	CASSSPPSGGAYEQYF
TRBV1	few	TRBJ2-5	CTSSRASDPPRGTQYF
TRBV5-5	once	TRBJ2-7	CASSLIAGFSYEQYF
TRBV7-2	NA	TRBJ2-1	CASSPPTTYNEQFF
TRBV10-3	few	TRBJ2-7	CAISDSGSPIYEQYF
TRBV21-1	NA	TRBJ1-6	CASRCPGETPNSPLHF
TRBV19	NA	TRBJ2-6	CASSSQQGTGANVLTF
TRBV6-1	NA	TRBJ2-2	CASSEDLAGAANTGELFF
TRBV12-5	NA	TRBJ2-2	CASGPESGNTGELFF
TRBV4-1	few	TRBJ2-7	CASSPGTGNEQYF
TRBV7-2	NA	TRBJ1-6	CASSLKGGGAWSPLHF
TRBV6-6	NA	TRBJ2-1	CASRDGALEQFF
TRBV5-5	NA	TRBJ1-4	CASSHLGGPGEKLFF
TRBV7-8	NA	TRBJ2-7	CASSQVEGSEQYF
TRBV5-1	NA	TRBJ1-1	CASSLRTGENTEAFF
TRBV7-9	NA	TRBJ1-1	CASSSDSSDEAFF
TRBV7-2	NA	TRBJ1-2	CASSLGPPQGAFRGYAF
TRBV15	NA	TRBJ2-2	CATSWGLTNTGELFF
TRBV6-1	once	TRBJ2-5	CASSEGTAQETQYF
TRBV6-1	NA	TRBJ2-3	CASSEPLGTDTQYF
TRBV19	NA	TRBJ2-3	CASIPSGGVLTDTQYF
TRBV9	few	TRBJ2-5	CASSIGTSGIQETQYF
TRBV18	NA	TRBJ2-3	CASSPPSSTDTQYF
TRBV7-8	once	TRBJ2-1	CASSKGLANNNEQFF
TRBV5-4	NA	TRBJ2-2	CASSFPGLASGELFF
TRBV28	NA	TRBJ2-1	CASSPTSGNYNEQFF
TRBV19	NA	TRBJ2-1	CASSIGQSSYNEQFF
TRBV7-2	NA	TRBJ2-3	CASSLTPTGGLADTQYF
TRBV10-3	few	TRBJ1-2	CAIIRDSAGEGYTF